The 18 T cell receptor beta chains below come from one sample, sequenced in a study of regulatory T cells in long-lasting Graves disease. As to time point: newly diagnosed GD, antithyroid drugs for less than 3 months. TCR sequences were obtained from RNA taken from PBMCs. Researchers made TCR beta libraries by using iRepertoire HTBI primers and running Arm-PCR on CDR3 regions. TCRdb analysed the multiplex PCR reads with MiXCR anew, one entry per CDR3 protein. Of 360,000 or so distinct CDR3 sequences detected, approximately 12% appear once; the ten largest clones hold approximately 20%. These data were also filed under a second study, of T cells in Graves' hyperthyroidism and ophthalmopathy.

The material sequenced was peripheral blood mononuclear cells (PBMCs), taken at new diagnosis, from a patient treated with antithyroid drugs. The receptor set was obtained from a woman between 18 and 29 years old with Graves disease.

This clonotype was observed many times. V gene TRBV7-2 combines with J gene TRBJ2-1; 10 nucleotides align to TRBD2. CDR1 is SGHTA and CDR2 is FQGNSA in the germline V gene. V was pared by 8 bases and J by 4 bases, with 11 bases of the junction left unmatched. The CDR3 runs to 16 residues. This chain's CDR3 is CASFTSGTVIYNEQFF. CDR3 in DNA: TGTGCCAGCTTTACTAGCGGGACCGTAATTTACAATGAGCAGTTCTTC.

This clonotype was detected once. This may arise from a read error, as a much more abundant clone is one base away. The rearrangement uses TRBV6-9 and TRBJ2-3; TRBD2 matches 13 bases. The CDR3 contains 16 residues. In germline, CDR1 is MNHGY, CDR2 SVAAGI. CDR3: CAISYLGLAGADTQYF. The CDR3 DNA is TGTGCCATCAGTTACCTAGGACTAGCGGGAGCAGATACGCAGTATTTT.

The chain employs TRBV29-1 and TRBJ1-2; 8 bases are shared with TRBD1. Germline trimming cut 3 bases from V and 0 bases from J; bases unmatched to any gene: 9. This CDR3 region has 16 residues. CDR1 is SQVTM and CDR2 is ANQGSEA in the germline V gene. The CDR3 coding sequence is TGCAGCGTTGAGGATGGGGACAGGACCCCTAACTATGGCTACACCTTC. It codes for CSVEDGDRTPNYGYTF. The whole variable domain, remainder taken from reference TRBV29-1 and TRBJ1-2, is SAVISQKPSRDICQRGTSLTIQCQVDSQVTMMFWYRQQPGQSLTLIATANQGSEATYESGFVIDKFPISRPNLTFSTLTVSNMSPEDSSIYLCSVEDGDRTPNYGYTFGSGTRLTVV.

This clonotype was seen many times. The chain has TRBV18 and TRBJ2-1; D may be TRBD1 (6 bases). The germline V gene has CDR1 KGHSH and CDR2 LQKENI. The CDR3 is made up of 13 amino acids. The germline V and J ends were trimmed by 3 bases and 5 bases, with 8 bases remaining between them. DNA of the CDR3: TGTGCCAGCTCACCGGGACATAACAATGAGCAGTTCTTC. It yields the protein CASSPGHNNEQFF.

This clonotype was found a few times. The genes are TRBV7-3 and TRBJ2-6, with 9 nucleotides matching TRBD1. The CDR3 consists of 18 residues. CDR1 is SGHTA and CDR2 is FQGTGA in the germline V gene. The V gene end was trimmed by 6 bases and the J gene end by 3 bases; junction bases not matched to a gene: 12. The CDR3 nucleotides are TGTGCCAGCAGAATCCCGGGACAGGGCAGCGGTGGGGCCAACGTCCTGACTTTC. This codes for CASRIPGQGSGGANVLTF. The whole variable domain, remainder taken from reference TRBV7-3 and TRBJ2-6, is GAGVSQTPSNKVTEKGKYVELRCDPISGHTALYWYRQSLGQGPEFLIYFQGTGAADDSGLPNDRFFAVRPEGSVSTLKIQRTERGDSAVYLCASRIPGQGSGGANVLTFGAGSRLTVL.

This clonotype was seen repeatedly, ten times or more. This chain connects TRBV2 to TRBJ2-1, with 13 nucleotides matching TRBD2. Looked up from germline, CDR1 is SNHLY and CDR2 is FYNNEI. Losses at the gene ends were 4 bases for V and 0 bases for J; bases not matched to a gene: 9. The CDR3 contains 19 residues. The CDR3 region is CASSATSGRAVSSYNEQFF. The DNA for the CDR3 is TGTGCCAGCAGTGCTACTAGCGGGAGGGCCGTTAGCTCCTACAATGAGCAGTTCTTC. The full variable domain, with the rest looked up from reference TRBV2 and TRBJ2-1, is EPEVTQTPSHQVTQMGQEVILRCVPISNHLYFYWYRQILGQKVEFLVSFYNNEISEKSEIFDDQFSVERPDGSNFTLKIRSTKLEDSAMYFCASSATSGRAVSSYNEQFFGPGTRLTVL.

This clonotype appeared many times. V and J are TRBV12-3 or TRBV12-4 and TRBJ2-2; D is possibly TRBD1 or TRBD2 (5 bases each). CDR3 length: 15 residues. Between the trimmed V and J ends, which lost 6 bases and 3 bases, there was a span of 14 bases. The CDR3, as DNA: TGTGCCAGCAGCTCGGGACCCTTCTACACCGGGGAGCTGTTTTTT. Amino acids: CASSSGPFYTGELFF.

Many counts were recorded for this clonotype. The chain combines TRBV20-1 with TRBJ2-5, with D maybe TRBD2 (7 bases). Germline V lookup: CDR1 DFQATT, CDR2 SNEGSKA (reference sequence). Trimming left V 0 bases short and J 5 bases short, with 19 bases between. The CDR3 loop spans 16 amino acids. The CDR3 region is CSARDYGGGDRETQYF. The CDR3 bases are TGCAGTGCTAGAGATTACGGAGGGGGGGATCGGGAGACCCAGTACTTC.

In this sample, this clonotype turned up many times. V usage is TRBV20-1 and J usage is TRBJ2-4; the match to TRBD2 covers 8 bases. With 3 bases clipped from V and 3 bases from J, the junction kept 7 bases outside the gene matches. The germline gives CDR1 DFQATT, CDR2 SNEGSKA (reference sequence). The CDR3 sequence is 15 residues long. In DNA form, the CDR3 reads TGCAGTGCTAGGCCAGGGACTAGTTTCAAAAACATTCAGTACTTC. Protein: CSARPGTSFKNIQYF.

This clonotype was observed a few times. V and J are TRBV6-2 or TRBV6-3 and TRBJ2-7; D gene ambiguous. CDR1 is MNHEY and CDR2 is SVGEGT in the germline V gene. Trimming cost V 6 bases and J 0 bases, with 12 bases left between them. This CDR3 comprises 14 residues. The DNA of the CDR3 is TGTGCCAGCAGCCCCGACGGAGCCTCCTACGAGCAGTACGTC. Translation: CASSPDGASYEQYV.

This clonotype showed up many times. The chain's CDR3 is CASSEDRGASPLHF. CDR3 sequence (DNA): TGTGCCAGCAGTGAGGACAGGGGCGCTTCACCCCTCCACTTT. This chain joins TRBV12-3 or TRBV12-4 and TRBJ1-6; 9 bases are a match to TRBD1. V trimming: 5 bases; J trimming: 9 bases; junction bases outside the gene matches: 5. The CDR3 has 14 amino acids.

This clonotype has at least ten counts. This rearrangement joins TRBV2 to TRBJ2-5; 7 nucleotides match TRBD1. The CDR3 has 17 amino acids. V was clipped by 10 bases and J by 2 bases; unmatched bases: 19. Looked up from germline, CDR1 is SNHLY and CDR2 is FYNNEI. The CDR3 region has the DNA TGTGCCAACTCATGGGCGATGAACAGGGGTTGGCAAGAGACCCAGTACTTC. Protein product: CANSWAMNRGWQETQYF.

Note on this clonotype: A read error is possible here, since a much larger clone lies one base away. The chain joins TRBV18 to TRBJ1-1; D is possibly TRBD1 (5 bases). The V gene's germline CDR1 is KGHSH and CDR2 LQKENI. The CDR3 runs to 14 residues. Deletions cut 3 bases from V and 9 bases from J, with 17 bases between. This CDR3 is CASSPDGQNEQAFF. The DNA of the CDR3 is TGTGCCAGCTCACCGGACGGACAAAACGAACAAGCTTTCTTT. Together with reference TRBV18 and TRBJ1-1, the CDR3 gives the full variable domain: NAGVMQNPRHLVRRRGQEARLRCSPMKGHSHVYWYRQLPEEGLKFMVYLQKENIIDESGMPKERFSAEFPKEGPSILRIQQVVRGDSAAYFCASSPDGQNEQAFFGQGTRLTVV.

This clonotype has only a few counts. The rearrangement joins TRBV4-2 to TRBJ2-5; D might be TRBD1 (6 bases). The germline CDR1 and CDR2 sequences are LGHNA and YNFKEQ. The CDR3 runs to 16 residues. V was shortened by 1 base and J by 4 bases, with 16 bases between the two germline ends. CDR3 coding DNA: TGTGCCAGCAGCCAAGTGTTGGCTAGCAGGGGAGAGACCCAGTACTTC. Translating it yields CASSQVLASRGETQYF.

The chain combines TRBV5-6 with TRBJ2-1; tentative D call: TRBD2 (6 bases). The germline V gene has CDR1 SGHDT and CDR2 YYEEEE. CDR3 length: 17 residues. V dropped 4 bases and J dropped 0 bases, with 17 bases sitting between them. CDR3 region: CASSLLGGSRSYNEQFF. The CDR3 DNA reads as TGTGCCAGCAGCCTCCTTGGAGGGAGTCGCTCCTACAATGAGCAGTTCTTC.

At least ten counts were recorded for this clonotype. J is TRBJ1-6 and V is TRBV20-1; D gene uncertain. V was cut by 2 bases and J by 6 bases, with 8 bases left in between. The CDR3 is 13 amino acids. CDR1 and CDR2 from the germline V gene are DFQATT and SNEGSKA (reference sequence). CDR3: CSARRTVNSPLHF. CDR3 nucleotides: TGCAGTGCTAGACGGACGGTTAATTCACCCCTCCACTTT.

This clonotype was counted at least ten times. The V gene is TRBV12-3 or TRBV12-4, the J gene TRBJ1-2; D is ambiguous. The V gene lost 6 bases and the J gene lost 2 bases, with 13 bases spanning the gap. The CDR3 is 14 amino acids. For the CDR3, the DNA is TGTGCCAGCAGGCCCCAGGCAGTCAACTATGGCTACACCTTC. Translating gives CASRPQAVNYGYTF.

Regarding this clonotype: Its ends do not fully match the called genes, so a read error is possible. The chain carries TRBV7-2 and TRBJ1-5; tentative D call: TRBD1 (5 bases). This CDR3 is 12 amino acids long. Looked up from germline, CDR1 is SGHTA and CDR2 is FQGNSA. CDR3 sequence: CASSLRGQPRHF. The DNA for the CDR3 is TGTGCCAGCAGCTTAAGGGGCCAGCCCCGGCATTTT.